The rows below give T cell receptor beta chains drawn from one sample of a study of blood T cell repertoires in COVID-19. Assay used: immunoSEQ multiplex PCR; TCRdb lists only in-frame clones, some missing. The sample shows 45,000 to 60,000 clones, about 86% of them seen only once. The specimen sequenced was peripheral blood. The receptor source for this set is a man aged 70 or older with active COVID-19. Both conserved end residues are part of each CDR3. Each record gives: D gene, clone size, J gene, V gene, CDR3 protein, CDR3 DNA. A D gene is named only where the DNA matches it firmly. Only some rows state a clone size, as once, few, many or a class for expanded clones.

>NA|NA|TRBJ1-1|TRBV5-6
CASRKGGVGTEAFF
TGTGCCAGCAGGAAAGGGGGGGTAGGTACTGAAGCTTTCTTT
>TRBD2|NA|TRBJ2-1|TRBV4-2
CASSPGGVSGGAGSFF
TGTGCCAGCAGCCCCGGTGGGGTTAGCGGGGGGGCTGGGTCGTTCTTC
>TRBD2|few|TRBJ2-1|TRBV10-2
CASSERGGAYNEQFF
TGCGCCAGCAGTGAGCGCGGGGGGGCCTACAATGAGCAGTTCTTC
>NA|NA|TRBJ2-3|TRBV5-5
CASTRTAGFSDTQYF
TGTGCCAGCACAAGGACAGCTGGTTTTTCGGATACGCAGTATTTT
>NA|NA|TRBJ2-5|TRBV12-2
CANSTGGKTQYF
TGTGCAAATTCGACCGGGGGGAAGACCCAGTACTTC
>NA|few|TRBJ1-4|TRBV13
CASRRSANEKLFF
TGTGCCAGCCGGCGGAGTGCAAATGAAAAACTGTTTTTT
>TRBD2|NA|TRBJ2-1|TRBV3-1/TRBV3-2
CASSLRGASGAYNEQFF
TGTGCCAGCAGCCTAAGGGGGGCTAGCGGGGCCTACAATGAGCAGTTCTTC
>TRBD1|NA|TRBJ2-7|TRBV7-9
CASSFGDSYEQYF
TGTGCCAGCAGCTTTGGGGACAGTTACGAGCAGTACTTC
>NA|once|TRBJ1-6|TRBV6-5
CASRSAANSSPLHF
TGTGCCAGCAGGTCGGCCGCCAACAGCTCACCCCTCCACTTT
>NA|NA|TRBJ2-5|TRBV18
CASSPGAEETQYF
TGTGCCAGCTCACCAGGGGCGGAGGAGACCCAGTACTTC
>NA|once|TRBJ2-7|TRBV9
CASSVAPLYEQYF
TGTGCCAGCAGCGTAGCTCCCCTCTACGAGCAGTACTTC
>NA|once|TRBJ2-5|TRBV3-1/TRBV3-2
CASSQLPQGIETQYF
TGTGCCAGCAGCCAACTACCACAGGGAATCGAGACCCAGTACTTC
>NA|once|TRBJ1-4|TRBV29-1
CSVEADATNEKLFF
TGCAGCGTTGAGGCGGATGCAACTAATGAAAAACTGTTTTTT
>TRBD1|NA|TRBJ1-5|TRBV18
CASSRGTGDQPQHF
TGTGCCAGCTCACGAGGGACAGGGGATCAGCCCCAGCATTTT
>TRBD2|NA|TRBJ2-1|TRBV4-3
CASSPTGGGGNEQFF
TGCGCCAGCAGCCCGACCGGGGGGGGTGGGAATGAGCAGTTCTTC
>NA|once|TRBJ2-2|TRBV7-3
CASSTGLNTGELFF
TGTGCCAGCAGTACAGGGTTGAACACCGGGGAGCTGTTTTTT
>NA|NA|TRBJ1-4|TRBV21-1
CASRPPGQSNEKLFF
TGTGCCAGCCGCCCTCCAGGACAGTCTAATGAAAAACTGTTTTTT
>TRBD2|once|TRBJ2-3|TRBV7-9
CASSFTSGATDTQYF
TGTGCCAGCAGCTTCACTAGCGGGGCAACAGATACGCAGTATTTT
>TRBD1|NA|TRBJ2-3|TRBV6-2/TRBV6-3
CASSHRTGVADTQYF
TGTGCCAGCAGCCACCGGACAGGGGTGGCAGATACGCAGTATTTT
>NA|NA|TRBJ1-2|TRBV29-1
CSVADTDNYGYTF
TGCAGCGTTGCGGACACAGATAACTATGGCTACACCTTC
>TRBD1|NA|TRBJ2-3|TRBV11-3
CASRSSGGGTDTQYF
TGTGCCAGCAGGTCGTCAGGGGGCGGTACAGATACGCAGTATTTT
>TRBD2|NA|TRBJ2-2|TRBV4-1
CASSRTSGGPNTGELFF
TGCGCCAGCAGCCGGACTAGCGGGGGACCAAACACCGGGGAGCTGTTTTTT
>TRBD2|NA|TRBJ2-7|TRBV10-2
CASRGGLAGNLRYEQYF
TGCGCCAGCAGGGGTGGACTAGCGGGAAACCTACGATACGAGCAGTACTTC
>NA|NA|TRBJ1-1|TRBV12-3/TRBV12-4
CASSRLRDTEAFF
TGTGCCAGCAGCCGCCTCAGGGACACTGAAGCTTTCTTT
>TRBD1|once|TRBJ1-6|TRBV16
CASSQYGTGSNSPLHF
TGTGCCAGCAGCCAATACGGGACAGGGAGCAATTCACCCCTCCACTTT
>TRBD1|NA|TRBJ2-1|TRBV9
CASSLGQVYNEQFF
TGTGCCAGCAGCCTTGGACAGGTCTACAATGAGCAGTTCTTC
>NA|few|TRBJ1-5|TRBV9
CASSVDREDQPQHF
TGTGCCAGCAGCGTAGACCGGGAGGACCAGCCCCAGCATTTT
>NA|NA|TRBJ2-7|TRBV6-2/TRBV6-3
CASSLLWGGLYEQYF
TGTGCCAGCAGCCTCCTCTGGGGGGGGCTATACGAGCAGTACTTC
>TRBD1|NA|TRBJ1-4|TRBV5-1
CASSLVGQGLEKLFF
TGCGCCAGCAGCTTGGTGGGACAGGGACTCGAAAAACTGTTTTTT
>TRBD1|NA|TRBJ1-5|TRBV7-8
CASSPGTGVSNQPQHF
TGTGCCAGCAGTCCCGGGACAGGGGTCTCCAATCAGCCCCAGCATTTT
>NA|NA|TRBJ1-5|TRBV6-2/TRBV6-3
CASSPLGSNQPQHF
TGTGCCAGCAGCCCACTCGGTAGCAATCAGCCCCAGCATTTT
>TRBD1|NA|TRBJ2-7|TRBV9
CASSGPGGNEQYF
TGTGCCAGCAGCGGCCCAGGGGGCAACGAGCAGTACTTC
>TRBD2|NA|TRBJ2-1|TRBV11-3
CASSRRGGLSSYNEQFF
TGTGCCAGCAGTCGACGGGGGGGCCTAAGCTCCTACAATGAGCAGTTCTTC
>TRBD2|NA|TRBJ2-5|TRBV5-1
CASSSFSGALQETQYF
TGCGCCAGCAGCTCATTTAGCGGGGCCCTGCAAGAGACCCAGTACTTC
>TRBD1|once|TRBJ1-2|TRBV7-9
CASSTYQGAGYTF
TGTGCCAGCAGCACATATCAGGGGGCCGGCTACACCTTC
>TRBD2|once|TRBJ2-5|TRBV7-2
CASGRGGETQYF
TGTGCCAGCGGGCGGGGAGGGGAGACCCAGTACTTC
>NA|NA|TRBJ2-1|TRBV3-1/TRBV3-2
CASSVIGEQFF
TGTGCCAGCAGCGTTATCGGTGAGCAGTTCTTC
>TRBD1|NA|TRBJ1-4|TRBV5-6
CASSYGFGQAINEKLFF
TGTGCCAGCAGCTATGGCTTCGGACAGGCGATTAATGAAAAACTGTTTTTT
>NA|NA|TRBJ2-2|TRBV4-3
CASSQASLAGGELFF
TGCGCCAGCAGCCAAGCGTCCCTAGCAGGCGGGGAGCTGTTTTTT
>NA|few|TRBJ1-5|TRBV6-5
CASSYTPNQPQHF
TGTGCCAGCAGTTACACTCCGAATCAGCCCCAGCATTTT
>TRBD1|NA|TRBJ1-2|TRBV29-1
CSFGGSGQGDYGYTF
TGCAGCTTTGGAGGGTCAGGACAGGGGGACTATGGCTACACCTTC
>NA|NA|TRBJ1-1|TRBV4-2
CASSTGGGEATEAFF
TGTGCCAGCAGCACCGGGGGGGGTGAGGCGACTGAAGCTTTCTTT
>NA|NA|TRBJ1-1|TRBV7-2
CASSREGSPTEAFF
TGTGCCAGCAGCAGGGAGGGCAGTCCCACTGAAGCTTTCTTT
>TRBD2|NA|TRBJ2-2|TRBV4-1
CASSLLAGTTGELFF
TGCGCCAGCAGCCTACTAGCGGGGACTACCGGGGAGCTGTTTTTT
>NA|NA|TRBJ2-7|TRBV7-2
CASSLAPGSYEQYF
TGTGCCAGCAGCTTAGCTCCCGGTTCCTACGAGCAGTACTTC
>TRBD1|NA|TRBJ2-1|TRBV11-2
CASSLDRGGRGYNEQFF
TGTGCCAGCAGCTTGGACAGGGGCGGTCGAGGGTACAATGAGCAGTTCTTC
>NA|NA|TRBJ2-3|TRBV30
CAWSSGGKRTDTQYF
TGTGCCTGGAGTTCTGGGGGGAAACGCACAGATACGCAGTATTTT
>TRBD1|NA|TRBJ1-3|TRBV5-1
CASSLDSGGPPNTIYF
TGCGCCAGCAGCTTGGACTCAGGGGGCCCTCCAAACACCATATATTTT
>NA|NA|TRBJ1-2|TRBV27
CASSSRGTPGYGYTF
TGTGCCAGCAGTTCCCGTGGGACACCCGGGTATGGCTACACCTTC
>NA|NA|TRBJ1-1|TRBV3-1/TRBV3-2
CASSRGQMNTEAFF
TGTGCCAGCAGCCGTGGACAAATGAACACTGAAGCTTTCTTT
>NA|NA|TRBJ1-3|TRBV19
CASSMAGGAGNTIYF
TGTGCCAGTAGTATGGCCGGGGGAGCTGGAAACACCATATATTTT